These 16 T cell receptor beta chains share one sample of origin, sequenced in a study of T cell changes during pregnancy in multiple sclerosis. Assay used: immunoSEQ multiplex PCR; TCRdb lists only in-frame clones, some missing. The repertoire holds 40,000 or so clones, with about 88% as singletons. This material consisted of CD8+ T cells from peripheral blood mononuclear cells, taken in the first trimester of pregnancy. Receptors were obtained from a female donor with multiple sclerosis, enrolled in a pregnancy study.

This clone was seen a handful of times. The same CDR3 also results from other DNA sequences found in this sample. The CDR3 sequence: CASSDSRGGTDTQYF. The CDR3 bases are TGTGCCAGCAGTGACTCTCGGGGAGGCACAGATACGCAGTATTTT. The chain combines TRBV6-4 with TRBJ2-3; D is perhaps TRBD2 (5 bases). The length of the CDR3 is 15 residues. The V end lost 0 bases, the J end lost 1 base, and 8 bases lay between the germline ends. CDR1 and CDR2 from the germline V gene are MRHNA and SNTAGT.

The rearrangement uses TRBV7-2 and TRBJ2-1; D might be TRBD2 (6 bases). CDR1 and CDR2 (germline): SGHTA, FQGNSA. CDR3 length equals 17 residues. V was shortened by 4 bases and J by 4 bases, with 20 bases between the two germline ends. The CDR3 sequence: CASSSGSLAPKYNEQFF. For the CDR3, the DNA is TGTGCCAGCAGCTCCGGTTCTCTAGCGCCCAAATACAATGAGCAGTTCTTC.

The chain recombines TRBV10-3 with TRBJ2-5, with TRBD2 identical over 7 bases. The J segment lost 4 bases and the V segment lost 3 bases, leaving 5 bases of the junction unmatched. The length of the CDR3 is 14 residues. CDR1 is ENHRY, CDR2 SYGVKD, per germline. The CDR3 is CAISDGTTPETQYF. In DNA form, the CDR3 reads TGTGCCATCAGTGATGGGACTACCCCAGAGACCCAGTACTTC.

The V call is TRBV2, the J call TRBJ2-1; 9 bases line up with TRBD1. Looked up from germline, CDR1 is SNHLY and CDR2 is FYNNEI. The J segment lost 5 bases and the V segment lost 6 bases, leaving 2 bases of the junction unmatched. This CDR3 is 13 amino acids long. The CDR3 nucleotides read TGTGCCAGCAGAGACAGGGGGAACAATGAGCAGTTCTTC. This gives the protein CASRDRGNNEQFF.

V is TRBV27 and J is TRBJ2-2; 8 nucleotides line up with TRBD1. This CDR3 is 16 amino acids long. The V and J ends lost 6 bases and 5 bases, in that order; junction bases with no gene match: 11. Germline CDR1 MNHEY, CDR2 SMNVEV (reference sequence). CDR3 region: CASRGLGQGLTGELFF. The CDR3 nucleotides are TGTGCCAGCAGGGGTCTCGGACAGGGACTTACCGGGGAGCTGTTTTTT.

The genes are TRBV29-1 and TRBJ2-5; 8 nucleotides agree with TRBD2. Germline CDR1 reads SQVTM; CDR2 reads ANQGSEA. V was pared by 2 bases and J by 6 bases, with 11 bases of the junction left unmatched. CDR3 length equals 15 residues. CDR3 nucleotides: TGCAGCGTTGAACGGCCCCGGGGGGGCGATCAGACCCAGTACTTC. As protein: CSVERPRGGDQTQYF.

CDR3 coding DNA: TGTGCCAGCAGCCCCGGAGAGGGGGTTTACAATGAGCAGTTCTTC. Its translation is CASSPGEGVYNEQFF. The chain combines TRBV7-9 with TRBJ2-1; TRBD1 might be the D (6 bases). Germline CDR1 is SEHNR and CDR2 is FQNEAQ (reference sequence). V was shortened by 5 bases and J by 4 bases, with 15 bases between the two germline ends. CDR3 length: 15 residues.

This rearrangement joins TRBV19 to TRBJ1-1; the D gene is possibly TRBD1 (5 bases). Germline V gives CDR1 LNHDA, CDR2 SQIVND (reference sequence). V lost 1 base and J lost 2, with 8 bases in between. CDR3 length: 14 amino acids. CDR3 nucleotide sequence: TGTGCCAGTAGTATAGGACAGATCAACACTGAAGCTTTCTTT. Amino acid sequence: CASSIGQINTEAFF.

The chain is built from TRBV27 and TRBJ1-4, with TRBD1 identical over 10 bases. V shed 5 bases, J shed 10 bases, and the junction held 10 bases outside the gene matches. The CDR3 sequence is 15 residues long. Germline V lookup: CDR1 MNHEY, CDR2 SMNVEV (reference sequence). The CDR3 loop reads CASSLRTGGRAKLFF. As DNA, the CDR3 is TGTGCCAGCAGTCTCCGGACAGGGGGTAGGGCAAAACTGTTTTTT.

The rearrangement uses TRBV7-9 and TRBJ2-7; tentatively, D is TRBD2 (5 bases). CDR1 and CDR2 (germline): SEHNR, FQNEAQ (reference sequence). CDR3 length: 13 residues. V gave up 5 bases and J gave up 4 bases, with 12 bases separating them. CDR3 in DNA: TGTGCCAGCAGCCCCAAGGAGGATTACGAGCAGTACTTC. Its translation: CASSPKEDYEQYF.

The CDR3 nucleotides read TGTGCCAGCAGCTCTTCGGGGGAGCAGTACTTC. Amino acids: CASSSSGEQYF. The rearrangement links TRBV13 to TRBJ2-7; a possible D gene is TRBD2 (5 bases). V gave up 4 bases and J gave up 7 bases, with 8 bases separating them. This CDR3 comprises 11 residues. Per germline, CDR1 PRHDT and CDR2 FYEKMQ (reference sequence).

The table lists this clone with a count of one. The chain carries TRBV9 and TRBJ1-1; TRBD1 agrees at 9 bases. This CDR3 is built from 14 residues. V gave up 3 bases and J gave up 5 bases; unmatched junction bases: 5. Germline loops: CDR1 SGDLS, CDR2 YYNGEE. The CDR3 sequence: CASSAGQGWTEAFF. The CDR3 region has the DNA TGTGCCAGCAGCGCGGGACAGGGTTGGACTGAAGCTTTCTTT.

The gene calls are TRBV5-4 and TRBJ2-1, with D possibly TRBD1 on 6 matching bases. Germline V gene data show CDR1 as SGHNT and CDR2 as YYREEE (reference sequence). V lost 4 bases, J lost 0 bases, and 23 bases lay in between. CDR3 length: 19 amino acids. CDR3: CASSPPFGTTPSSYNEQFF. The CDR3 coding sequence is TGTGCCAGCAGCCCTCCTTTCGGGACAACCCCGAGCTCCTACAATGAGCAGTTCTTC.

V and J are TRBV2 and TRBJ1-2; TRBD1 agrees at 7 bases. Trimming at V came to 1 base and at J to 4 bases, leaving 0 bases not matched to a gene. The CDR3 sequence is 13 residues long. CDR1 and CDR2 (germline): SNHLY, FYNNEI. The CDR3 DNA is TGTGCCAGCAGTGAAGGGACAGGCTATGGCTACACCTTC. Protein sequence: CASSEGTGYGYTF.

This clone was recorded a few times. This chain connects TRBV27 to TRBJ1-1; 9 nucleotides line up with TRBD1. This CDR3 has 14 amino acids. Germline lookup yields CDR1 MNHEY and CDR2 SMNVEV (reference sequence). V shed 3 bases, J shed 1 base, and the junction held 0 bases outside the gene matches. The CDR3 nucleotides are TGTGCCAGCAGTTTGGGACAGGGGAACACTGAAGCTTTCTTT. Its protein product is CASSLGQGNTEAFF.

The gene calls are TRBV6-5 and TRBJ2-1; D remains ambiguous. The CDR3 sequence is 14 residues long. V was clipped by 2 bases and J by 2 bases, with 7 bases between them. Germline V gene sequence: CDR1 MNHEY, CDR2 SVGAGI. The CDR3 is CASSYNPAYNEQFF. The CDR3 region has the DNA TGTGCCAGCAGTTACAACCCAGCCTACAATGAGCAGTTCTTC.